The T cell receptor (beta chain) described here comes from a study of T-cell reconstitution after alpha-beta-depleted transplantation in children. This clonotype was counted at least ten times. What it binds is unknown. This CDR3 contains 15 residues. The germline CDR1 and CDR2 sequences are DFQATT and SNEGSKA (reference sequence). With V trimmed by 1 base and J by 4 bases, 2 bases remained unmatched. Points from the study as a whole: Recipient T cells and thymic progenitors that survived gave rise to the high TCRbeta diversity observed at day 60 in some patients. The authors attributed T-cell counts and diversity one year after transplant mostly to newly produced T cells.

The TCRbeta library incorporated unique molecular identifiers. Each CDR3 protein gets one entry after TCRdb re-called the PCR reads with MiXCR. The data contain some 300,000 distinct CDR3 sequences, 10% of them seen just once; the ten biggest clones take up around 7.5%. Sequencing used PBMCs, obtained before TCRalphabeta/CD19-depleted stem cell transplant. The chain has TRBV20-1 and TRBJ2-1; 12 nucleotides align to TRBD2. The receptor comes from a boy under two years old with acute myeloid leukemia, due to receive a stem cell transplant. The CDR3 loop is CSARVGLAGYNEQFF. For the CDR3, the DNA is TGCAGTGCTAGAGTCGGACTAGCGGGGTACAATGAGCAGTTCTTC.